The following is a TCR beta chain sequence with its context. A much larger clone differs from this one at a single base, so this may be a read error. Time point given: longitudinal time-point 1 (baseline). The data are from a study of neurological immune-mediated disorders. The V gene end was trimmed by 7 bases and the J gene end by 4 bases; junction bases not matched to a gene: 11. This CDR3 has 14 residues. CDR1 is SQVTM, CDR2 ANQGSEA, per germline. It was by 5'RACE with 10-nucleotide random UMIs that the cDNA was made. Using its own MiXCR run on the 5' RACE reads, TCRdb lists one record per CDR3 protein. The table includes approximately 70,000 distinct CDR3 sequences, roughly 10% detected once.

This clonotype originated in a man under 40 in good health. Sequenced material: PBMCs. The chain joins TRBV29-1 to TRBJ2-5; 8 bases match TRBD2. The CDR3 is CSAPGGGGGETQYF. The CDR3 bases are TGCAGCGCCCCGGGGGGGGGGGGAGGAGAGACCCAGTACTTC.